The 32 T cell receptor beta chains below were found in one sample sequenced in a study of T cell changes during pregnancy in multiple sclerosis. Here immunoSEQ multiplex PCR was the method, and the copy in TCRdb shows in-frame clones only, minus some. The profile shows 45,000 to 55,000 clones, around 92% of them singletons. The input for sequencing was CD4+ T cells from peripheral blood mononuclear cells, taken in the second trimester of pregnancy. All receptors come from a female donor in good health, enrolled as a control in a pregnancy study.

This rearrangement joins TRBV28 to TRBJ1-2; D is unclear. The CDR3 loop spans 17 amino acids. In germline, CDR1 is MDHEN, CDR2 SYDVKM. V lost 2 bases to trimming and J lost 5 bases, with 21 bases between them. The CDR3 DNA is TGTGCCAGCAGTTTACCCCGCCAGAGCGCAGACTATTATGGCTACACCTTC. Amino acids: CASSLPRQSADYYGYTF.

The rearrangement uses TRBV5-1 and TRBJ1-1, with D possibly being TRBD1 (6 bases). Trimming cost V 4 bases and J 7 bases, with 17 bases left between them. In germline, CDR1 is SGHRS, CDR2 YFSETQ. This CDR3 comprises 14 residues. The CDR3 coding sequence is TGCGCCAGCAGCGGCGGACAGCGGAGAGATGAAGCTTTCTTT. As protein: CASSGGQRRDEAFF.

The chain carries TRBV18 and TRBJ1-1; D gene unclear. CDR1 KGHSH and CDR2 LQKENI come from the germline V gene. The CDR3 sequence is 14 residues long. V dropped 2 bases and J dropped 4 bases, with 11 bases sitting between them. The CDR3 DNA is TGTGCCAGCTCACCAGAGGGAGAAGGCACTGAAGCTTTCTTT. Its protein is CASSPEGEGTEAFF.

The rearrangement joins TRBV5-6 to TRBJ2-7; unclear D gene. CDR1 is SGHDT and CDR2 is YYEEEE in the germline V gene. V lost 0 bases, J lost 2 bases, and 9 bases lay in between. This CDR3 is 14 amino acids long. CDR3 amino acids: CASSLAAVTYEQYF. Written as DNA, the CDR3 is TGTGCCAGCAGCTTGGCGGCGGTTACCTACGAGCAGTACTTC. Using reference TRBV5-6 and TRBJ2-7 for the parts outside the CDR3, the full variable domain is DAGVTQSPTHLIKTRGQQVTLRCSPKSGHDTVSWYQQALGQGPQFIFQYYEEEERQRGNFPDRFSGHQFPNYSSELNVNALLLGDSALYLCASSLAAVTYEQYFGPGTRLTVT.

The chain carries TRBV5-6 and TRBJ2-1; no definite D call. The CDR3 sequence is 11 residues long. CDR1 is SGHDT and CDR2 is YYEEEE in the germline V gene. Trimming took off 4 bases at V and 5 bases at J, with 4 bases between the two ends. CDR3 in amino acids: CASSLHNEQFF. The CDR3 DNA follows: TGTGCCAGCAGCCTACACAATGAGCAGTTCTTC. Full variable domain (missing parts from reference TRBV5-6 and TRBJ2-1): DAGVTQSPTHLIKTRGQQVTLRCSPKSGHDTVSWYQQALGQGPQFIFQYYEEEERQRGNFPDRFSGHQFPNYSSELNVNALLLGDSALYLCASSLHNEQFFGPGTRLTVL.

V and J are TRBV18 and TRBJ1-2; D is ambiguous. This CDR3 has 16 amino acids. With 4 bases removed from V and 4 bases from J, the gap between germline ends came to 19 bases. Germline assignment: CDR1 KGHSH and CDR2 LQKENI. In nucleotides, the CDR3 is TGTGCCAGCTCACTCCGAACCCGGGGTGAGGGCTATGGCTACACCTTC. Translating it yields CASSLRTRGEGYGYTF.

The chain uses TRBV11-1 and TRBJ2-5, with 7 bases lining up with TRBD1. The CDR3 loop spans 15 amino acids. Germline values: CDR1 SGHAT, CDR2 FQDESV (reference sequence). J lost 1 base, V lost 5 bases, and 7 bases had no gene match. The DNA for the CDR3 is TGTGCCAGCAGCCATCCCGGGACAGTCCAAGAGACCCAGTACTTC. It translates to CASSHPGTVQETQYF. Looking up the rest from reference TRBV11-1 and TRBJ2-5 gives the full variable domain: EAEVAQSPRYKITEKSQAVAFWCDPISGHATLYWYRQILGQGPELLVQFQDESVVDDSQLPKDRFSAERLKGVDSTLKIQPAELGDSAMYLCASSHPGTVQETQYFGPGTRLLVL.

The CDR3 region has the DNA TGTGCCAGCAGCTTAGATAGCACCACGAATGAGCAGTTCTTC. It encodes CASSLDSTTNEQFF. The chain combines TRBV11-2 with TRBJ2-1; unclear D gene. This CDR3 is built from 14 residues. CDR1 and CDR2 from the germline V gene are SGHAT and FQNNGV. V shed 0 bases and J shed 7 bases, with 10 bases lying between them.

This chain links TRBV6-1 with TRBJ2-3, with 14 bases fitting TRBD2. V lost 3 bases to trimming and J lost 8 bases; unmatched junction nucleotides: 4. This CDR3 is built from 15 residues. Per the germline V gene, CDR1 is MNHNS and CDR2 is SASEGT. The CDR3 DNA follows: TGTGCCAGCAGTGAGACCGGACTAGCGGGGGGTACGCAGTATTTT. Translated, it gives CASSETGLAGGTQYF.

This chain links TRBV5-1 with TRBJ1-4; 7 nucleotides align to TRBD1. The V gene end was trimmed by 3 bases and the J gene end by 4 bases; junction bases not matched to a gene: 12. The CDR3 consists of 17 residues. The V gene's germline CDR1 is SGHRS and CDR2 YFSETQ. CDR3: CASSSRPGGRGNEKLFF. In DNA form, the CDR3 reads TGCGCCAGCAGCTCGCGGCCAGGGGGGCGCGGTAATGAAAAACTGTTTTTT.

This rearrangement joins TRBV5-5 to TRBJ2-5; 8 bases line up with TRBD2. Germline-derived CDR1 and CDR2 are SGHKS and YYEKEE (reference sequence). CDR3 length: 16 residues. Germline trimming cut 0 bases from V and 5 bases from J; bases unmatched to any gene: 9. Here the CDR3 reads CASSLGAGEGMETQYF. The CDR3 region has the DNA TGTGCCAGCAGCTTGGGAGCGGGAGAGGGTATGGAGACCCAGTACTTC. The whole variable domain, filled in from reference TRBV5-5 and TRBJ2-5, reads DAGVTQSPTHLIKTRGQQVTLRCSPISGHKSVSWYQQVLGQGPQFIFQYYEKEERGRGNFPDRFSARQFPNYSSELNVNALLLGDSALYLCASSLGAGEGMETQYFGPGTRLLVL.

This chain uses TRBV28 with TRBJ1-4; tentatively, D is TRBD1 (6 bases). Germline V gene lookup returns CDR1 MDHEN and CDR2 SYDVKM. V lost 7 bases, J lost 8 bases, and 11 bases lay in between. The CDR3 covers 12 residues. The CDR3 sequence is CASTLQGEKLFF. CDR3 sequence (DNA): TGTGCCAGCACCCTCCAGGGGGAAAAACTGTTTTTT.

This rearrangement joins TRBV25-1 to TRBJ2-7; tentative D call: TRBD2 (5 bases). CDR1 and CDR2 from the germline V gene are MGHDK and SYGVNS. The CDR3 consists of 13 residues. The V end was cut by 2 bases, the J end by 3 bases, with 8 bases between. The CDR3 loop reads CASSEPGSYEQYF. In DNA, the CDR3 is TGTGCCAGCAGTGAACCGGGAAGCTACGAGCAGTACTTC.

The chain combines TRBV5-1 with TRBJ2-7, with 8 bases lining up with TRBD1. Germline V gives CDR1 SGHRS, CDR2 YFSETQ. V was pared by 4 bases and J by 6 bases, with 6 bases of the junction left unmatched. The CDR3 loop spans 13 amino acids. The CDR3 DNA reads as TGCGCCAGCAGCGCCGGACAGGGTGGCGAGCAGTACTTC. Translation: CASSAGQGGEQYF.

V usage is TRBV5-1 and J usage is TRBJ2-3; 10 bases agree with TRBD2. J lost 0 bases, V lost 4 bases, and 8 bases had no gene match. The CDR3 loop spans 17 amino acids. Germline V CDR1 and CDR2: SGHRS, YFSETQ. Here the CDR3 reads CASSPPVTSGSTDTQYF. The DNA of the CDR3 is TGCGCCAGCAGCCCCCCGGTGACTAGCGGGAGCACAGATACGCAGTATTTT.

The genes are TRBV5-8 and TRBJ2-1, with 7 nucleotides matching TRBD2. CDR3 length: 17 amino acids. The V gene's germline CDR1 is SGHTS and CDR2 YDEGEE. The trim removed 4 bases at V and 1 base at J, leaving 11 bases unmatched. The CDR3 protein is CASSHGLLAASYNEQFF. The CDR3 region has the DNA TGTGCCAGCAGCCATGGACTTCTAGCGGCTTCCTACAATGAGCAGTTCTTC.

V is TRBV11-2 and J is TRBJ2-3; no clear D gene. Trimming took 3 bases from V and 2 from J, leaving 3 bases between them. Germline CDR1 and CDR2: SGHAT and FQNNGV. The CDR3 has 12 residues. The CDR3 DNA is TGTGCCAGCAGCTTTTACACAGATACGCAGTATTTT. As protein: CASSFYTDTQYF. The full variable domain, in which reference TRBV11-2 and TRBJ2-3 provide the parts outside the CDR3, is EAGVAQSPRYKIIEKRQSVAFWCNPISGHATLYWYQQILGQGPKLLIQFQNNGVVDDSQLPKDRFSAERLKGVDSTLKIQPAKLEDSAVYLCASSFYTDTQYFGPGTRLTVL.

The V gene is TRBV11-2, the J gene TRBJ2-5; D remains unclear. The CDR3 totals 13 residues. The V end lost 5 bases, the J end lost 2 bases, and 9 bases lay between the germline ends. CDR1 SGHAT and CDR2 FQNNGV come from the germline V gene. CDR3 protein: CASSPSIQETQYF. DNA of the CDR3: TGTGCCAGCAGCCCTTCTATTCAAGAGACCCAGTACTTC.

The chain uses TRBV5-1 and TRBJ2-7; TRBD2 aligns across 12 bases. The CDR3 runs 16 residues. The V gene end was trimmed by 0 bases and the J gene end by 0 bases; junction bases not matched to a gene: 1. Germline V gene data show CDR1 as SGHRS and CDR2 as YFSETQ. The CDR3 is CASSLETSGGSYEQYF. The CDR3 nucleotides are TGCGCCAGCAGCTTGGAGACTAGCGGGGGCTCCTACGAGCAGTACTTC. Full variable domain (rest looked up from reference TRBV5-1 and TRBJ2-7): KAGVTQTPRYLIKTRGQQVTLSCSPISGHRSVSWYQQTPGQGLQFLFEYFSETQRNKGNFPGRFSGRQFSNSRSEMNVSTLELGDSALYLCASSLETSGGSYEQYFGPGTRLTVT.

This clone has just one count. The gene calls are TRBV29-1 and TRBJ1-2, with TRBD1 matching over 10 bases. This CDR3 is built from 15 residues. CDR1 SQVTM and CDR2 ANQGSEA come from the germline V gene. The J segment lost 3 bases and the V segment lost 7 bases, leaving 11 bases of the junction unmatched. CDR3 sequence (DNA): TGCAGCGCTCGAGGTGGGACAGGGGACGACTATGGCTACACCTTC. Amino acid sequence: CSARGGTGDDYGYTF. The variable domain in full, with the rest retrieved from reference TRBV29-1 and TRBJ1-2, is SAVISQKPSRDICQRGTSLTIQCQVDSQVTMMFWYRQQPGQSLTLIATANQGSEATYESGFVIDKFPISRPNLTFSTLTVSNMSPEDSSIYLCSARGGTGDDYGYTFGSGTRLTVV.

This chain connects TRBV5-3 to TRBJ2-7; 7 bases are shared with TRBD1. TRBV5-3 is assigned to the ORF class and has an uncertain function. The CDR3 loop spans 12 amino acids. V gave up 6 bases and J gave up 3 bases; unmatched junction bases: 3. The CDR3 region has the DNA TGTGCCAGAACCGGGACAGTCTACGAGCAGTACTTC. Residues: CARTGTVYEQYF.

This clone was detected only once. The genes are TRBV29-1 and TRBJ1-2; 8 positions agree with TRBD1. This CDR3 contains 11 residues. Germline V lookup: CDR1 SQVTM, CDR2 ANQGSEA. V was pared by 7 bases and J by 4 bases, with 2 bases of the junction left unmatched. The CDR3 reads CSATGAYGYTF. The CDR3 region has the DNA TGCAGCGCGACAGGGGCCTATGGCTACACCTTC.

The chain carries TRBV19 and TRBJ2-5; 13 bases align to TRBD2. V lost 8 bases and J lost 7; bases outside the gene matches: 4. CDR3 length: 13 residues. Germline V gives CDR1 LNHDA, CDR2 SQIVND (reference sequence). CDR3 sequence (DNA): TGTGCCAGTTCCCGGACTAGCGGGGGGACCCAGTACTTC. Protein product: CASSRTSGGTQYF. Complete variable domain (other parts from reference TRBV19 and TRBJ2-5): DGGITQSPKYLFRKEGQNVTLSCEQNLNHDAMYWYRQDPGQGLRLIYYSQIVNDFQKGDIAEGYSVSREKKESFPLTVTSAQKNPTAFYLCASSRTSGGTQYFGPGTRLLVL.

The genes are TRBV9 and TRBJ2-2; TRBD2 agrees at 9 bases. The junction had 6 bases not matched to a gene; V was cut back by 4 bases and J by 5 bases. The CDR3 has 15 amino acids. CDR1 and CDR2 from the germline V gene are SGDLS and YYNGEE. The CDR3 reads CASSLAGVGTGELFF. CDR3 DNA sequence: TGTGCCAGCAGCTTAGCGGGAGTGGGGACCGGGGAGCTGTTTTTT.

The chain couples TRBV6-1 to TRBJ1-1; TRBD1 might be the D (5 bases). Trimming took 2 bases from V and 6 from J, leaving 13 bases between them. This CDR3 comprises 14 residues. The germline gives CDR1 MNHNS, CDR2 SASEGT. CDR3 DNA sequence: TGTGCCAGCAGTGAAAAGGGGTTGGGGTCTGAAGCTTTCTTT. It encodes CASSEKGLGSEAFF.

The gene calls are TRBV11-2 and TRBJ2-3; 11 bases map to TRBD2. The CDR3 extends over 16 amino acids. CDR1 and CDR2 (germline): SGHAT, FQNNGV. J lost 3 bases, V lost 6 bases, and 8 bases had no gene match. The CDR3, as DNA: TGTGCCAGCAGTCCACCGGGACTAGCGGAAACAGATACGCAGTATTTT. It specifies CASSPPGLAETDTQYF.

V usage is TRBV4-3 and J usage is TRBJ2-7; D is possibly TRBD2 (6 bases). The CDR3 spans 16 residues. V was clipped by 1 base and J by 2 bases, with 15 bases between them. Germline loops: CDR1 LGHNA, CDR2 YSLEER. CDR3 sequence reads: CASSQGLASDAYEQYF. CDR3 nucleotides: TGCGCCAGCAGCCAAGGATTGGCTAGCGACGCCTACGAGCAGTACTTC.

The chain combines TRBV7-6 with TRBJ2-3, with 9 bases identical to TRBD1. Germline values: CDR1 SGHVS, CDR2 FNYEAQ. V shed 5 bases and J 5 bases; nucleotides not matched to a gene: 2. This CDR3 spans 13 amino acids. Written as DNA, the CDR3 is TGTGCCAGCAGCCAGGACAGGGGAGATACGCAGTATTTT. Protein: CASSQDRGDTQYF.

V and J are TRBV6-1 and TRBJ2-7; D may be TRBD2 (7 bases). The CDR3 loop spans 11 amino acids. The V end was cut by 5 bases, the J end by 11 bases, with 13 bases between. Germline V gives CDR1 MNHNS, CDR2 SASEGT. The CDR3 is CASSYRGDKYF. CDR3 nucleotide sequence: TGTGCCAGCAGTTACCGGGGGGACAAGTACTTC.

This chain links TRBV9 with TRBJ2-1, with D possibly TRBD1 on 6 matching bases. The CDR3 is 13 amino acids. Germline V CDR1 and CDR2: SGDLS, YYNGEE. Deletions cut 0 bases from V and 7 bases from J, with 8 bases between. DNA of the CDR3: TGTGCCAGCAGCGTAGGGGGGCGGAATGAGCAGTTCTTC. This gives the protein CASSVGGRNEQFF.

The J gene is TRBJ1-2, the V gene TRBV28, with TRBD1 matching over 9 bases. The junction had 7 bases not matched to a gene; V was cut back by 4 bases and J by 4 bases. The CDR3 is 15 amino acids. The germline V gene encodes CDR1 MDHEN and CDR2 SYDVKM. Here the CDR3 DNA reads TGTGCCAGCAGTTGGGGACAGGGTAGCTCCTATGGCTACACCTTC. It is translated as CASSWGQGSSYGYTF.

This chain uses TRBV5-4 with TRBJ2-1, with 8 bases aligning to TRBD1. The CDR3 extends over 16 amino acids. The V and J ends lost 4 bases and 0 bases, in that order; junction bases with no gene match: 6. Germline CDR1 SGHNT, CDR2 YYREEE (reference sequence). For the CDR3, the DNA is TGTGCCAGCAGCCGGGACAGGTCGAGCTCCTACAATGAGCAGTTCTTC. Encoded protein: CASSRDRSSSYNEQFF.